The present T cell receptor beta chain was sequenced within a study of CD8 T cells in ankylosing spondylitis. V lost 2 bases to trimming and J lost 12 bases; unmatched junction nucleotides: 7. This CDR3 has 13 residues. Germline V CDR1 and CDR2: WNHNN, SYGVQD (reference sequence). Researchers built TCR beta libraries using quantitative 5'-RACE with molecular barcodes. TCRdb itself ran the 5' RACE reads through MiXCR, one entry per CDR3 protein. The sample shows under 300,000 distinct CDR3 sequences, more than 15% of them seen only once. This clonotype has a handful of counts. Its antigen remains unidentified. Study-level findings and limits: A TCR beta motif made of several highly homologous variants seemed typical of ankylosing spondylitis blood. Reportedly, disease-linked clones are significantly enriched in ankylosing spondylitis patients' matched synovial fluid. A subset of motif variants has previously been described in the synovial fluid and blood of reactive arthritis.

The sample comprised blood, either unsorted or a sorted T cell fraction (not recorded which). The J gene is TRBJ2-1, the V gene TRBV10-1, with 7 bases fitting TRBD2. The clonotype comes from a male donor with ankylosing spondylitis or in good health (not recorded which). The CDR3 loop is CASSEKFSGWQFF. The CDR3 DNA reads as TGCGCCAGCAGTGAGAAATTTAGCGGGTGGCAGTTCTTC.